This T cell receptor beta chain originates from a study of blood T cell repertoires in COVID-19. On the study more broadly: The cDNA or gDNA used as material had been derived from T cells, B-cell-depleted T cells, or PBMCs.

As processed by the authors: How many nucleated cells were present was estimated from reference gene primer amplification. Libraries were prepared by immunoSEQ multiplex PCR; TCRdb keeps only in-frame clonotypes and omits some of them. V, J and clone size are those of that table, while D and trimming were read from the DNA. The sample yields 150,000 to 200,000 clones, 80% to 95% seen once. The V end was cut by 2 bases, the J end by 7 bases, with 11 bases between. Germline CDR1 reads MDHEN; CDR2 reads SYDVKM. The CDR3 loop spans 13 amino acids. The clonotype was recovered from a man aged 50 to 60 with acute or convalescent COVID-19. Sequencing input: peripheral blood. V and J are TRBV28 and TRBJ1-2; D gene unclear. This CDR3 reads CASSLVLSGGYTF. The DNA of the CDR3 is TGTGCCAGCAGTTTAGTCCTCAGTGGTGGCTACACCTTC.